This T cell receptor (beta chain) was captured by sequencing in a study of identical twins. This CDR3 is built from 14 residues. The ends were cut back, 3 bases at V and 0 bases at J, with 9 bases in the middle. CDR1 and CDR2 (germline): KGHSH, LQKENI. MiXCR was run by TCRdb on the 5' RACE reads, yielding one entry per CDR3 protein. The table records roughly 490,000 distinct CDR3 sequences, approximately 14% of them present only once. The data were also submitted as part of a second study, on yellow fever vaccine responses in identical twins.

The TCR originated in a woman between 18 and 29 years old in good health. The sample consisted of CD4+ T cells sorted from blood. The genes are TRBV18 and TRBJ2-7; tentatively, D is TRBD1 (5 bases). Written as DNA, the CDR3 is TGTGCCAGCTCACCGCAGGGCACCTCCTACGAGCAGTACTTC. This gives the protein CASSPQGTSYEQYF.